The next 32 T cell receptor beta chains were all read from a single sample in a study of OX40 agonist ivuxolimab in advanced cancers. Assay: immunoSEQ multiplex PCR; the TCRdb copy retains only in-frame clones and omits some. The sample includes tens of thousands of clones, 87% of them seen just once. The input for sequencing was CD4+ or CD8+ T cells sorted from blood, taken in a trial of the OX40 agonist ivuxolimab. Receptors originate from an adult with an advanced solid tumor such as melanoma, head and neck, liver or kidney cancer.

V gene TRBV2 combines with J gene TRBJ2-1; 8 bases map to TRBD1. The J segment lost 15 bases and the V segment lost 2 bases, leaving 15 bases of the junction unmatched. The CDR3 totals 15 residues. CDR1 is SNHLY, CDR2 FYNNEI, per germline. CDR3 sequence: CASSESQGQGISGFF. The CDR3 DNA sequence: TGTGCCAGCAGTGAAAGTCAAGGACAGGGAATCTCCGGGTTCTTC. Full variable domain (outside the CDR3, taken from reference TRBV2 and TRBJ2-1): EPEVTQTPSHQVTQMGQEVILRCVPISNHLYFYWYRQILGQKVEFLVSFYNNEISEKSEIFDDQFSVERPDGSNFTLKIRSTKLEDSAMYFCASSESQGQGISGFFGPGTRLTVL.

The CDR3 reads CASSLDRDSTYF. CDR3 bases: TGTGCCAGCAGCCTCGACCGGGACAGTACTTACTTC. The rearrangement links TRBV11-1 to TRBJ2-7; 7 bases line up with TRBD1. With 5 bases clipped from V and 13 bases from J, the junction kept 11 bases outside the gene matches. The germline gives CDR1 SGHAT, CDR2 FQDESV (reference sequence). The CDR3 is 12 residues long.

The table lists this clone with a count of one. The chain joins TRBV6-5 to TRBJ1-5, with D tentatively TRBD1 (6 bases). The CDR3 consists of 13 residues. Trimming left V 4 bases short and J 5 bases short, with 9 bases between. The germline gives CDR1 MNHEY, CDR2 SVGAGI. DNA of the CDR3: TGTGCCAGCAGTTGGAGGGGGGATCAGCCCCAGCATTTT. This sequence encodes CASSWRGDQPQHF.

The genes are TRBV4-2 and TRBJ2-2; unclear D gene. V was trimmed by 4 bases and J by 7 bases, leaving 13 bases between them. The CDR3 runs to 14 residues. Germline CDR1 LGHNA, CDR2 YNFKEQ. DNA of the CDR3: TGTGCCAGCAGCCCTCTCGGGTCGGGCGGGGAGCTGTTTTTT. This gives the protein CASSPLGSGGELFF.

This clone was recorded a few times. This rearrangement joins TRBV5-1 to TRBJ2-2; D remains unclear. The length of the CDR3 is 12 residues. Between the trimmed V and J ends, which lost 4 bases and 6 bases, there was a span of 7 bases. Germline V CDR1 and CDR2: SGHRS, YFSETQ. The CDR3: CASSIPPGELFF. The CDR3 DNA sequence: TGCGCCAGCAGCATACCGCCCGGGGAGCTGTTTTTT.

The CDR3 loop reads CASSLAVGRAGAGELFF. The CDR3 nucleotides read TGTGCCAGCAGCCTAGCGGTCGGCAGGGCTGGGGCCGGGGAGCTGTTTTTT. The J gene is TRBJ2-2, the V gene TRBV11-2; 7 bases line up with TRBD2. The CDR3 spans 17 residues. Trimming cost V 5 bases and J 6 bases; bases outside gene matches: 15. The germline V gene has CDR1 SGHAT and CDR2 FQNNGV. Full variable domain (rest looked up from reference TRBV11-2 and TRBJ2-2): EAGVAQSPRYKIIEKRQSVAFWCNPISGHATLYWYQQILGQGPKLLIQFQNNGVVDDSQLPKDRFSAERLKGVDSTLKIQPAKLEDSAVYLCASSLAVGRAGAGELFFGEGSRLTVL.

This clone was observed once. The V call is TRBV25-1, the J call TRBJ2-3; possibly TRBD2 for D (5 bases). V was trimmed by 1 base and J by 1 base, leaving 9 bases between them. Germline V gives CDR1 MGHDK, CDR2 SYGVNS. The CDR3 is 15 residues long. The CDR3 DNA follows: TGTGCCAGCAGTGAATTCGGAGGCCGCACAGATACGCAGTATTTT. Protein: CASSEFGGRTDTQYF.

The chain employs TRBV29-1 and TRBJ2-5; D call uncertain. The CDR3 loop spans 12 amino acids. With 8 bases removed from V and 0 bases from J, the gap between germline ends came to 10 bases. Germline values: CDR1 SQVTM, CDR2 ANQGSEA. The CDR3 protein is CSSFEYQETQYF. In DNA, the CDR3 is TGCAGCTCCTTCGAGTACCAAGAGACCCAGTACTTC.

The chain uses TRBV7-9 and TRBJ1-1; TRBD1 might be the D (6 bases). Trimming removed 2 bases at V and 6 bases at J, with 19 bases between. CDR3 length: 16 amino acids. Germline V gene sequence: CDR1 SEHNR, CDR2 FQNEAQ (reference sequence). For the CDR3, the DNA is TGTGCCAGCAGCTTACGTGTCAGCGACTCAGGGGCTGAAGCTTTCTTT. This translates into CASSLRVSDSGAEAFF.

With regard to this clone: The junction shows a germline mismatch at one end, possibly a read error. The chain is built from TRBV15 and TRBJ1-4, with a possible D match to TRBD1 (6 bases). The CDR3 totals 15 residues. Per the germline V gene, CDR1 is LNHNV and CDR2 is YYDKDF (reference sequence). The CDR3 is CATSRVGTTNEKLFF. The CDR3 region has the DNA TGTGCCACCAGCAGAGTGGGGACAACAAATGAAAAACTGTTTTTT.

This chain joins TRBV2 and TRBJ1-4; a possible D gene is TRBD1 (5 bases). The CDR3 consists of 12 residues. In germline, CDR1 is SNHLY, CDR2 FYNNEI. Trimming removed 2 bases at V and 14 bases at J, with 12 bases between. In nucleotides, the CDR3 is TGTGCCAGCAGTGAAATGAGGGGCCCGCTGTTTTTT. It yields the protein CASSEMRGPLFF.

This clone has only one observation. The chain carries TRBV2 and TRBJ2-7; 9 nucleotides match TRBD1. Germline V gene sequence: CDR1 SNHLY, CDR2 FYNNEI. J was trimmed by 4 bases and V by 2 bases; bases with no gene match: 6. The CDR3 has 15 residues. The CDR3 region is CASSEPGQGLYEQYF. For the CDR3, the DNA is TGTGCCAGCAGTGAACCGGGACAGGGACTATACGAGCAGTACTTC.

V is TRBV9 and J is TRBJ2-1; 9 bases align to TRBD2. J was trimmed by 10 bases and V by 0 bases; bases with no gene match: 2. The CDR3 is 13 amino acids. Germline V gene sequence: CDR1 SGDLS, CDR2 YYNGEE. The CDR3 protein is CASSVVSGGEQFF. Here the CDR3 DNA reads TGTGCCAGCAGCGTAGTCAGCGGGGGGGAGCAGTTCTTC.

The chain couples TRBV4-2 to TRBJ2-3; TRBD2 matches at 10 bases. Germline V gives CDR1 LGHNA, CDR2 YNFKEQ. The CDR3 is 15 residues long. Trimming took 7 bases from V and 4 from J; bases not matched to a gene: 8. In DNA form, the CDR3 reads TGTGCCAGCAAGGCGAGCGGGAGGGGCTCAGATACGCAGTATTTT. It is translated as CASKASGRGSDTQYF.

V usage is TRBV7-2 and J usage is TRBJ2-7; D remains ambiguous. Germline V gene data show CDR1 as SGHTA and CDR2 as FQGNSA. The V end lost 1 base, the J end lost 3 bases, and 7 bases lay between the germline ends. The CDR3 has 13 amino acids. The CDR3: CASSLVGDYEQYF. In DNA form, the CDR3 reads TGTGCCAGCAGCTTAGTTGGTGACTACGAGCAGTACTTC.

The chain joins TRBV9 to TRBJ1-3; 10 positions agree with TRBD1. Germline V gene data show CDR1 as SGDLS and CDR2 as YYNGEE. J was trimmed by 0 bases and V by 5 bases; bases with no gene match: 5. The CDR3 totals 16 residues. In DNA form, the CDR3 reads TGTGCCAGCAGTCTCGGACAGGGGGACTCTGGAAACACCATATATTTT. Amino acid sequence: CASSLGQGDSGNTIYF.

The gene calls are TRBV27 and TRBJ2-5, with TRBD1 as a possible D gene (7 bases). Germline CDR1 and CDR2: MNHEY and SMNVEV (reference sequence). Trimming took 5 bases from V and 3 from J, leaving 16 bases between them. The CDR3 consists of 15 residues. The CDR3 reads CASSDPGQREETQYF. CDR3 in DNA: TGTGCCAGCAGTGACCCGGGACAGCGGGAAGAGACCCAGTACTTC.

This chain links TRBV5-1 with TRBJ2-3; D is unclear. The CDR3 contains 15 residues. Germline V gene sequence: CDR1 SGHRS, CDR2 YFSETQ. V was shortened by 3 bases and J by 2 bases, with 13 bases between the two germline ends. The CDR3 loop is CASSSATFFTDTQYF. CDR3 DNA sequence: TGCGCCAGCAGCTCGGCGACTTTCTTCACAGATACGCAGTATTTT.

This CDR3 is CASSLGGTAATNEKLFF. The CDR3 coding sequence is TGTGCCAGCAGCTTAGGGGGGACAGCCGCAACTAATGAAAAACTGTTTTTT. This chain joins TRBV11-3 and TRBJ1-4; the match to TRBD1 covers 7 bases. The CDR3 spans 17 residues. Germline V CDR1 and CDR2: SGHNT, YENEEA. Germline trimming cut 1 base from V and 0 bases from J; bases unmatched to any gene: 5. Full variable domain (remainder filled in from reference TRBV11-3 and TRBJ1-4): EAGVVQSPRYKIIEKKQPVAFWCNPISGHNTLYWYLQNLGQGPELLIRYENEEAVDDSQLPKDRFSAERLKGVDSTLKIQPAELGDSAVYLCASSLGGTAATNEKLFFGSGTQLSVL.

The CDR3 DNA reads as TGTGCCAGCAGCCCGGGACTAGCGTTCACCTACGAGCAGTACTTC. Encoded protein: CASSPGLAFTYEQYF. This chain uses TRBV11-3 with TRBJ2-7, with 10 bases matching TRBD2. The CDR3 spans 15 residues. The V and J ends lost 5 bases and 2 bases, in that order; junction bases with no gene match: 6. From germline, CDR1 is SGHNT and CDR2 YENEEA. The full variable domain, in which reference TRBV11-3 and TRBJ2-7 provide the parts outside the CDR3, is EAGVVQSPRYKIIEKKQPVAFWCNPISGHNTLYWYLQNLGQGPELLIRYENEEAVDDSQLPKDRFSAERLKGVDSTLKIQPAELGDSAVYLCASSPGLAFTYEQYFGPGTRLTVT.

This clone is labeled as medium-sized (0.01 to 0.1%). The V call is TRBV29-1, the J call TRBJ1-2, with a possible D match to TRBD1 (5 bases). Germline CDR1 reads SQVTM; CDR2 reads ANQGSEA. The CDR3 is 13 amino acids. Deletions cut 4 bases from V and 3 bases from J, with 12 bases between. This CDR3 is CSVGQPGDYGYTF. CDR3 DNA: TGCAGCGTTGGACAGCCTGGGGACTATGGCTACACCTTC.

The rearrangement joins TRBV30 to TRBJ2-7; D ambiguous. Germline V gene sequence: CDR1 GTSNPN, CDR2 SVGIG (reference sequence). Trimming shortened V by 0 bases and J by 2 bases, and 5 bases separated the two germline ends. The CDR3 is made up of 12 amino acids. CDR3 region: CAWSVRTYEQYF. The CDR3 DNA is TGTGCCTGGAGTGTCAGGACCTACGAGCAGTACTTC.

The chain carries TRBV5-1 and TRBJ2-1; D unresolved. The CDR3 consists of 12 residues. Germline assignment: CDR1 SGHRS and CDR2 YFSETQ. Trimming removed 2 bases at V and 5 bases at J, with 5 bases between. The CDR3 is CASSFSNNEQFF. The DNA of the CDR3 is TGCGCCAGCAGCTTTTCGAACAATGAGCAGTTCTTC.

The rearrangement joins TRBV30 to TRBJ1-4, with D possibly matching TRBD1 (6 bases). Trimming stripped 4 bases from V and 6 bases from J, with 18 bases between. The CDR3 sequence is 15 residues long. Germline V gene lookup returns CDR1 GTSNPN and CDR2 SVGIG (reference sequence). The chain's CDR3 is CAWTAPGARDEKLFF. The CDR3 nucleotides read TGTGCCTGGACCGCCCCAGGGGCACGTGATGAAAAACTGTTTTTT.

This clone was detected only once. The gene calls are TRBV14 and TRBJ2-1; 7 bases map to TRBD2. With 1 base clipped from V and 0 bases from J, the junction kept 6 bases outside the gene matches. Germline CDR1 is SGHDN and CDR2 is FVKESK. The CDR3 is 17 amino acids. For the CDR3, the DNA is TGTGCCAGCAGCCAAGGACTAGCCGCTAGCTCCTACAATGAGCAGTTCTTC. Translation gives CASSQGLAASSYNEQFF.

The V gene is TRBV25-1, the J gene TRBJ1-5, with D uncertain. This CDR3 spans 16 amino acids. Germline CDR1 reads MGHDK; CDR2 reads SYGVNS. Trimming shortened V by 5 bases and J by 3 bases, and 17 bases separated the two germline ends. The CDR3 DNA reads TGTGCCAGCAGTTTAGTCTGGGAGGGCAACAATCAGCCCCAGCATTTT. Translating gives CASSLVWEGNNQPQHF.

This clone occurred once. CDR3 DNA sequence: TGCGCCAGCAGCCAAGAGGCGTCAACCGGGACTAGCGGGAGTCGGGAGACCCAGTACTTC. Translation gives CASSQEASTGTSGSRETQYF. The V call is TRBV4-1, the J call TRBJ2-5, with TRBD2 matching over 14 bases. This CDR3 is 20 amino acids long. The V gene's germline CDR1 is MGHRA and CDR2 YSYEKL. V lost 0 bases to trimming and J lost 5 bases; unmatched junction nucleotides: 14.

The rearrangement links TRBV30 to TRBJ1-1; D is ambiguous. The CDR3 is made up of 10 amino acids. The germline V gene encodes CDR1 GTSNPN and CDR2 SVGIG (reference sequence). The CDR3, as DNA: TGTGCTCTGGCCCAGACTGAAGCTTTCTTT. Encoded protein: CALAQTEAFF.

V gene TRBV19 combines with J gene TRBJ1-5; TRBD1 matches 7 bases. Germline assignment: CDR1 LNHDA and CDR2 SQIVND (reference sequence). The CDR3 totals 16 residues. After removal of 3 bases from V and 4 bases from J, the junction contained 9 bases not matched to a gene. As DNA, the CDR3 is TGTGCCAGTAGTATCACGACAGGGCGAGGTAATCAGCCCCAGCATTTT. This codes for CASSITTGRGNQPQHF.

The chain is built from TRBV7-2 and TRBJ1-2; weak D call: TRBD1 (6 bases). Trimming stripped 6 bases from V and 1 base from J, with 15 bases between. Per the germline V gene, CDR1 is SGHTA and CDR2 is FQGNSA. The CDR3 runs 15 residues. DNA of the CDR3: TGTGCCAGCAGTCATCCAGGGGCGGATAACTATGGCTACACCTTC. It encodes CASSHPGADNYGYTF.

On this clone itself: Germline is not matched at one junction end, which may reflect a read error. This CDR3 is also generated by other DNA sequences in the sample. The rearrangement joins TRBV19 to TRBJ1-1; D uncertain. Germline CDR1 LNHDA, CDR2 SQIVND (reference sequence). This CDR3 is built from 13 residues. CDR3 nucleotide sequence: TGTGCCAGTAGGGCTGGGTTGAACACTGAAGCTTTCTTC. This encodes CASRAGLNTEAFF.

The rearrangement uses TRBV10-3 and TRBJ1-3; 7 bases agree with TRBD1. This CDR3 has 15 residues. Looked up from germline, CDR1 is ENHRY and CDR2 is SYGVKD. V shed 6 bases, J shed 0 bases, and the junction held 5 bases outside the gene matches. CDR3 coding DNA: TGTGCCATCAGAGACAGGGTCTACTCTGGAAACACCATATATTTT. This gives the protein CAIRDRVYSGNTIYF.